This TCR beta chain was sequenced for a study of T cells in Graves' hyperthyroidism and ophthalmopathy. Amplification targeted TCR beta CDR3 regions from RNA transcripts. First-round RT-PCR with HTBI primers amplified the TCR CDR3 region. MiXCR was run by TCRdb on the multiplex PCR reads, yielding one entry per CDR3 protein. The profile shows over 650,000 distinct CDR3 sequences, 45% of them singletons. Whole-study results and caveats: Most expanded thyroid clonotypes above 0.001 recurred in blood.

About this clonotype: No antigen is known for it.

The CDR3 loop spans 15 amino acids. In germline, CDR1 is SGHRS, CDR2 YFSETQ. Unmatched junction bases numbered 11, after V lost 5 bases and J lost 7 bases. This clonotype originated in an adult man with Graves' disease, either hyperthyroidism or ophthalmopathy (not recorded which). The chain recombines TRBV5-1 with TRBJ2-2, with 7 bases identical to TRBD2. The specimen sequenced was peripheral blood or thyroid tissue (not recorded which). CDR3 nucleotides: TGCGCCAGCAGTGGATATGCGGGAGATGTCGGGGAGCTGTTTTTT. As protein: CASSGYAGDVGELFF.